This TCR beta chain was retrieved from a study of blood T cell repertoires in COVID-19. The study drew participants aged roughly 18 to 89 years from under 30 US areas. Participant-reported clinical history was the basis for cohort assignment. Donors in Cohort 3 who had recovered were those with two negative PCRs, healthcare professional clearance, or resolution of their symptoms. From germline, CDR1 is KGHDR and CDR2 SFDVKD. The CDR3 contains 18 residues. V shed 4 bases and J shed 1 base, with 18 bases lying between them. The method was immunoSEQ multiplex PCR; TCRdb's version includes in-frame clones alone and lacks a portion of them. Among 490,000 or so clones listed, 70% to 90% were seen once.

The V and J genes are TRBV24-1 and TRBJ2-2, with TRBD2 as a possible D gene (6 bases). This TCR was recovered from a woman in her fifties or sixties who had recovered from COVID-19. What was sequenced was PBMCs or T cells enriched from blood (not recorded which). The CDR3 here is CATSDRTIGTVNTGELFF. Written as DNA, the CDR3 is TGTGCCACCAGTGACAGGACTATTGGGACGGTGAACACCGGGGAGCTGTTTTTT.